This TCR beta chain came from a study of glioma-infiltrating T cells. General study points: Very few CDR3 sequences were shared between tissue and blood.

A word on this clonotype: What it binds is not known.

Using RNA template, CDR3s of TCR alpha and beta were amplified with iRepertoire arm-PCR. TCRdb re-called the multiplex PCR reads with MiXCR, one entry per CDR3 protein. The sample carries under 20,000 distinct CDR3 sequences, 58% recorded once. The germline V gene has CDR1 SGHTA and CDR2 FQGNSA. The CDR3 totals 15 residues. The V gene lost 7 bases and the J gene lost 2 bases, with 16 bases spanning the gap. The receptor's source is a human donor with low-grade glioma or glioblastoma, undergoing nonglioma brain surgery, or in good health (not recorded which). The chain employs TRBV7-2 and TRBJ2-3; either TRBD1 or TRBD2 may fit D (5 bases each). The specimen sequenced was glioma tissue, nonneoplastic brain tissue, or PBMCs (not recorded which). This CDR3 is CASTQWGPYTDTQYF. The CDR3 DNA reads as TGTGCCAGCACTCAATGGGGACCGTACACAGATACGCAGTATTTT.